This TCR beta chain was documented in a study of early T cells in non-severe SARS-CoV-2 infection. Study details: The chains were unpaired, and the sequenced material was bulk RNA from unsorted whole blood.

Study results and limitations: Anti-spike CD8 responses were favored in VDJdb matching, and private and CD4 specificities were missed.

Only one count was recorded for this clonotype. Antigen: not known. Per the germline V gene, CDR1 is MDHEN and CDR2 is SYDVKM. With 4 bases clipped from V and 13 bases from J, the junction kept 7 bases outside the gene matches. CDR3 size: 12 residues. Unique molecular identifiers were added to individual cDNA molecules. TCRdb recomputed calls from the 5' RACE reads with MiXCR, one row per CDR3 protein. Of about 88,000 distinct CDR3 sequences in the sample, just under 15% are singletons; the top ten hold around 6%. This clonotype originated in an adult who was a healthcare worker with PCR-confirmed SARS-CoV-2 infection or an uninfected control (not recorded which). Sequencing input: whole blood. The chain has TRBV28 and TRBJ2-7; TRBD2 matches at 10 bases. The CDR3 region has the DNA TGTGCCAGCAGTTCACGGACTAGCGGAATTTACTTC. This encodes CASSSRTSGIYF.